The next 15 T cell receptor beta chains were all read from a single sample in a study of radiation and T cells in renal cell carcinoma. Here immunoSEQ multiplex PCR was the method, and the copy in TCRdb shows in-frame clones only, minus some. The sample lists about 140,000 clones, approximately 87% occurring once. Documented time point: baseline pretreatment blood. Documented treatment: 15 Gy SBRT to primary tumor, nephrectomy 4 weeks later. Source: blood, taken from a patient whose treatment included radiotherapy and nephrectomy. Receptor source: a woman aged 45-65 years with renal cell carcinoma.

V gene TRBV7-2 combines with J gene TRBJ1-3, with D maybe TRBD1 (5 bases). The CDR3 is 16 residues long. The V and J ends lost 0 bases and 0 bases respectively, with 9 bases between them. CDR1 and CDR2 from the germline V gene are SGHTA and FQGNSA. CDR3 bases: TGTGCCAGCAGCTTAGCAGACAGAGTCTCTGGAAACACCATATATTTT. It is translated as CASSLADRVSGNTIYF.

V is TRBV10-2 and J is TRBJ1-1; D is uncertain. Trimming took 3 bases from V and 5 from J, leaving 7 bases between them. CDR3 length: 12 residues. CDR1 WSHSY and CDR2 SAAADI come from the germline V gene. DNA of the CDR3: TGCGCCAGCAGTGATACGGGTACTGAAGCTTTCTTT. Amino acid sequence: CASSDTGTEAFF.

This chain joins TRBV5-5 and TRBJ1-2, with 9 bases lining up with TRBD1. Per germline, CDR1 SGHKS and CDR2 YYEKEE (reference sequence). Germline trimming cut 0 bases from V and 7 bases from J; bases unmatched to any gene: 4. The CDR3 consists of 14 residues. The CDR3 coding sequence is TGTGCCAGCAGCTTGGAGGGACAGGGTTTTGGCTACACCTTC. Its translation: CASSLEGQGFGYTF. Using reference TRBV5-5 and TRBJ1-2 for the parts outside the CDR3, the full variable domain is DAGVTQSPTHLIKTRGQQVTLRCSPISGHKSVSWYQQVLGQGPQFIFQYYEKEERGRGNFPDRFSARQFPNYSSELNVNALLLGDSALYLCASSLEGQGFGYTFGSGTRLTVV.

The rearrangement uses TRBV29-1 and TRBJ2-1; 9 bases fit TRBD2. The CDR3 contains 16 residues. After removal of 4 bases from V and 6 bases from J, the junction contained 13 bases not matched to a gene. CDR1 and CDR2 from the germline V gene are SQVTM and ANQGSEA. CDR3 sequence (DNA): TGCAGCGTTGTGACAGGGAGAGCGGGAGGTCCCAATGAGCAGTTCTTC. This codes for CSVVTGRAGGPNEQFF.

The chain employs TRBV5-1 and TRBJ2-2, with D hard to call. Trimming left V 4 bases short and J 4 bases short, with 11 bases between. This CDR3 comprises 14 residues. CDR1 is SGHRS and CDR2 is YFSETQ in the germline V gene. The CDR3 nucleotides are TGCGCCAGCAGCCCCAGAGACGGCACCGGGGAGCTGTTTTTT. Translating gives CASSPRDGTGELFF.

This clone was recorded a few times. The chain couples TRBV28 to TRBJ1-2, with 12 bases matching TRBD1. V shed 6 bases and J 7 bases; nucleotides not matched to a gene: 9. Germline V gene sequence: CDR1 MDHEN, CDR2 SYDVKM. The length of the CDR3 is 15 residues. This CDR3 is CASSPLGTGGSGYTF. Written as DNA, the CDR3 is TGTGCCAGCAGCCCCCTTGGGACAGGGGGCTCTGGCTACACCTTC.

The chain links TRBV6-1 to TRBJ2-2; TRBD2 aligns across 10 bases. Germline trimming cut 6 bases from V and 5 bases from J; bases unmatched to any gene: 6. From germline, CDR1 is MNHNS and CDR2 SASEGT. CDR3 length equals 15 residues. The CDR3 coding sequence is TGTGCCAGCAGCGGACTAGCGGTGTCGACCGGGGAGCTGTTTTTT. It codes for CASSGLAVSTGELFF.

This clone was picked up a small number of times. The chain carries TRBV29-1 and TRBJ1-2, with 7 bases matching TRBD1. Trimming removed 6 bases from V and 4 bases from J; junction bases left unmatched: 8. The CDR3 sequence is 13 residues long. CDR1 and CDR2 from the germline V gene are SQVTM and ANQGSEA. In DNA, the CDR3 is TGCAGCGTCGCGGGGACAGAGATCTATGGCTACACCTTC. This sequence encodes CSVAGTEIYGYTF.

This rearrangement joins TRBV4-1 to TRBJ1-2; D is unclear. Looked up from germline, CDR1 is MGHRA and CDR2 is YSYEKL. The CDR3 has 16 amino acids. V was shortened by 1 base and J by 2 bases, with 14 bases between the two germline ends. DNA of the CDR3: TGCGCCAGCAGCCAAGGAGGGTCAGTTTCCAACTATGGCTACACCTTC. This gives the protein CASSQGGSVSNYGYTF.

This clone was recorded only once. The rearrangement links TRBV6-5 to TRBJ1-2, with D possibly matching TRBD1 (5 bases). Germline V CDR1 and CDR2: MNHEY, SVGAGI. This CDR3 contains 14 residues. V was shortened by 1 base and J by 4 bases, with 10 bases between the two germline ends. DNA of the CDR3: TGTGCCAGCAGTTACTTAGGGACGCCCTATGGCTACACCTTC. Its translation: CASSYLGTPYGYTF.

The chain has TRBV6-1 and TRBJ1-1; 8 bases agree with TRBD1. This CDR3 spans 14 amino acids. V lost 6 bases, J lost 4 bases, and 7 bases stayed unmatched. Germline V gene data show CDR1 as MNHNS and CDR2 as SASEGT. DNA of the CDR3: TGTGCCAGCAGAGCCGGGACAGGACTCACTGAAGCTTTCTTT. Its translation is CASRAGTGLTEAFF.

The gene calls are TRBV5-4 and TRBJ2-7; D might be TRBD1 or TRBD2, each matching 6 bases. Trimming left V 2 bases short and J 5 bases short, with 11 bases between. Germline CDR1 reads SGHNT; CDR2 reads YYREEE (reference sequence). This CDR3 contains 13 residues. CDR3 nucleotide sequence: TGTGCCAGCAGCTTAGGGGGGAGGAACGAGCAGTACTTC. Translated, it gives CASSLGGRNEQYF.

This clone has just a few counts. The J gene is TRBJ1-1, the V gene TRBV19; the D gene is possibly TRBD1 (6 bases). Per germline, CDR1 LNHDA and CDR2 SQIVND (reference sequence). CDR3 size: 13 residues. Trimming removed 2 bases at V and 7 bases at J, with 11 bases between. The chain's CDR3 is CASSISQGFEAFF. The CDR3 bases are TGTGCCAGTAGTATATCTCAGGGGTTTGAAGCTTTCTTT.

This CDR3 reads CASSLAPTGEETQYF. The CDR3 nucleotides are TGCGCCAGCAGCTTGGCCCCGACAGGGGAGGAGACCCAGTACTTC. The chain has TRBV5-1 and TRBJ2-5; TRBD1 matches at 8 bases. The length of the CDR3 is 15 residues. Losses at the gene ends were 0 bases for V and 5 bases for J; bases not matched to a gene: 6. Germline CDR1 is SGHRS and CDR2 is YFSETQ.

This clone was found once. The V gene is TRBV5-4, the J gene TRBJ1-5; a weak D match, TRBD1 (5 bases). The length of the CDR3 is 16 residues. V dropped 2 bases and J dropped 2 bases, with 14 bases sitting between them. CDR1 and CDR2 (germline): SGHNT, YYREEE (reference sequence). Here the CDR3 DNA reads TGTGCCAGCAGCTTTGGGGGGGGTTTGGGCAATCAGCCCCAGCATTTT. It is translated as CASSFGGGLGNQPQHF.